This record covers a single T cell receptor (beta chain). The same CDR3 also results from other DNA sequences found in this sample. Profiled with immunoSEQ multiplex PCR; TCRdb holds only in-frame clones, not every one. The data contain 250,000 to 400,000 clones, approximately 91% of them seen just once; the ten biggest clones take up roughly 5.2%. The data are from a study of blood T cell repertoires in COVID-19. Study background: Sites in the United States, Italy and Spain provided acute and convalescent COVID-19 samples. Nucleic acid was either cDNA or gDNA, and it came from T cells, B-cell-depleted T cells, or PBMCs.

Two negative PCRs, clearance, or symptom resolution were required of recovered Cohort 3 donors. V lost 4 bases to trimming and J lost 2 bases; unmatched junction nucleotides: 5. The CDR3 is 14 residues long. Germline V gives CDR1 SGHRS, CDR2 YFSETQ. The sequence came from a man in his fifties or sixties who had recovered from COVID-19. The sequenced material came from PBMCs or T cells enriched from blood (not recorded which). The chain couples TRBV5-1 to TRBJ1-2, with TRBD1 identical over 7 bases. Here the CDR3 DNA reads TGCGCCAGCAGCCTAGACAGGGTAAACTATGGCTACACCTTC. Its protein product is CASSLDRVNYGYTF.